This T cell receptor (beta chain) was observed in a study of cytomegalovirus exposure and HLA in healthy donors. For the study at large: Of all 400 or so donors who were genotyped, around 79% belonged to the Caucasian-associated ancestry cluster.

Amplification used 60 Vbeta primers and 13 Jbeta primers. Clones were sequenced by immunoSEQ multiplex PCR, and TCRdb holds only the in-frame ones, with some missing. The sample has 100,000 to 150,000 clones; 80% are singletons. This clone has ten or more counts. Germline loops: CDR1 SNHLY, CDR2 FYNNEI. Trimming pared 6 bases from V and 5 bases from J, leaving 11 bases between. This CDR3 spans 12 amino acids. The clonotype was recovered from a man aged 25-40 years in good health and CMV-seropositive. Sample: PBMCs. This chain connects TRBV2 to TRBJ2-7; possibly TRBD1 for D (6 bases). As DNA, the CDR3 is TGTGCCAGCAGCTTCACAGGGAACGAGCAGTACTTC. Protein product: CASSFTGNEQYF.